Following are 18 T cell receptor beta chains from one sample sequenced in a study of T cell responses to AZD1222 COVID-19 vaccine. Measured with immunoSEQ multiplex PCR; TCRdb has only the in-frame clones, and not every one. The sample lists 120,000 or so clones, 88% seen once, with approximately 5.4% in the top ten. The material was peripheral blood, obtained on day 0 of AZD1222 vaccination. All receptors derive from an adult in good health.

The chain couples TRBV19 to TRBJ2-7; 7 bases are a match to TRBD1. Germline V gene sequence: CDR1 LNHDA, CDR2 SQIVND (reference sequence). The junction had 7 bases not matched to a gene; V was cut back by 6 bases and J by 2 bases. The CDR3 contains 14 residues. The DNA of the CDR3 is TGTGCCAGTAGAGCCGGGACAGCCGCCTACGAGCAGTACTTC. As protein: CASRAGTAAYEQYF.

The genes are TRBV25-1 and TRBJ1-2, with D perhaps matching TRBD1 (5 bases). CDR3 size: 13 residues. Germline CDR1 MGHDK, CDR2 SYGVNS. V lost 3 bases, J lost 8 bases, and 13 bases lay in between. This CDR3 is CASSEQGRRGYTF. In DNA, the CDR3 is TGTGCCAGCAGTGAGCAGGGCAGGAGGGGCTACACCTTC.

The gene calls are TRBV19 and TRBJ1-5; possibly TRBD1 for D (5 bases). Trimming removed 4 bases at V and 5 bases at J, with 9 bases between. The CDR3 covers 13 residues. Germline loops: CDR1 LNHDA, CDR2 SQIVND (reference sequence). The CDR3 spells CASSRTLDQPQHF. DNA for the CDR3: TGTGCCAGTAGTAGGACACTAGATCAGCCCCAGCATTTT.

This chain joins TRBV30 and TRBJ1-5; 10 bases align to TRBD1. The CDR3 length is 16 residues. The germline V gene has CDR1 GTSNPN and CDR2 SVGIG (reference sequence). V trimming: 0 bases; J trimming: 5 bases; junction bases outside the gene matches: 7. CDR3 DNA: TGTGCCTGGAGTGTGCAGGGGACAGGGGCCTATCAGCCCCAGCATTTT. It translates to CAWSVQGTGAYQPQHF.

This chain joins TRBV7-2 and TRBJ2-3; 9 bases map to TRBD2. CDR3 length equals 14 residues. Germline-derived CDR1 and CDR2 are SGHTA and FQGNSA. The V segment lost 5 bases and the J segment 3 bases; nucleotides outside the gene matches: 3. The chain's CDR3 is CASSPGLATDTQYF. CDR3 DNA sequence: TGTGCCAGCAGCCCCGGACTAGCGACAGATACGCAGTATTTT.

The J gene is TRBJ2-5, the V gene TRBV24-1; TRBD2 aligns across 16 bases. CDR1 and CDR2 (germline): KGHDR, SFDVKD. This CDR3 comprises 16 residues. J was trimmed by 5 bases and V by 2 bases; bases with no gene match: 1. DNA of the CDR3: TGTGCCACCAGTGATTCGGGACTAGCGGGGGGGGAGACCCAGTACTTC. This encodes CATSDSGLAGGETQYF.

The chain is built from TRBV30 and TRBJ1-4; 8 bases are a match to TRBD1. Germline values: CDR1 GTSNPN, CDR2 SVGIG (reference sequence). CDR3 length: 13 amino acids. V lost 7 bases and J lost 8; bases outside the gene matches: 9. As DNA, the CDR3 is TGTGCCTCAACGGACAGGGACGGAGAAAAACTGTTTTTT. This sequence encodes CASTDRDGEKLFF.

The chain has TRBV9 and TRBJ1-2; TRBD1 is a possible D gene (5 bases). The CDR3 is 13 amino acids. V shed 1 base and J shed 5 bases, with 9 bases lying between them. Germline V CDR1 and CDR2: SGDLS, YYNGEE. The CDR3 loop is CASSVTTAYGYTF. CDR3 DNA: TGTGCCAGCAGCGTAACGACAGCTTATGGCTACACCTTC.

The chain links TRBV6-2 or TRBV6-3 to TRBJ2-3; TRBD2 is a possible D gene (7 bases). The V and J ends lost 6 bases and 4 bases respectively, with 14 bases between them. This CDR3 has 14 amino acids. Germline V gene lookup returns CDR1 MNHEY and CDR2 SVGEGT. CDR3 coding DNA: TGTGCCAGCAGCGAAAGGGGGGGACCAGATACGCAGTATTTT. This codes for CASSERGGPDTQYF.

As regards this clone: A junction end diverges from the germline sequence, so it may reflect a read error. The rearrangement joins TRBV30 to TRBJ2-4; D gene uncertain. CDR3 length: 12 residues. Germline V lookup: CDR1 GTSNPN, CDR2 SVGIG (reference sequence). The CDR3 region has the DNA TGTGCCCGGAGCAGCCCCGGGAACATTCAGTACTTC. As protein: CARSSPGNIQYF.

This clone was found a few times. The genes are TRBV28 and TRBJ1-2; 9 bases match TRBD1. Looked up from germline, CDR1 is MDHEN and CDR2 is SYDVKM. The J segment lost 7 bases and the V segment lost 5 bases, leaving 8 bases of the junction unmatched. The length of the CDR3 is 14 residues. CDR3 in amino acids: CASSLSGTGTGYTF. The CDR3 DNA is TGTGCCAGCAGTCTCTCCGGGACAGGGACTGGCTACACCTTC.

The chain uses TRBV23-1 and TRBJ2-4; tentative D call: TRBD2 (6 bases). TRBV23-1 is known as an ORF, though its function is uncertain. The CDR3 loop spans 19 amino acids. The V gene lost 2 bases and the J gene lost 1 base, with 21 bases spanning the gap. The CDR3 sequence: CASSQRGSPGVMAKNIQYF. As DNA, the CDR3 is TGCGCCAGCAGTCAAAGGGGATCCCCGGGGGTGATGGCCAAAAACATTCAGTACTTC.

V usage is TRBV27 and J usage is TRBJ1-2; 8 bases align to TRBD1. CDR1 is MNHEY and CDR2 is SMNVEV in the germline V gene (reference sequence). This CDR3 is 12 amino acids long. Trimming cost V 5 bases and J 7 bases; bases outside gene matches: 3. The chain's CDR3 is CASSPQGGGYTF. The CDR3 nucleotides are TGTGCCAGCAGTCCACAGGGGGGTGGCTACACCTTC.

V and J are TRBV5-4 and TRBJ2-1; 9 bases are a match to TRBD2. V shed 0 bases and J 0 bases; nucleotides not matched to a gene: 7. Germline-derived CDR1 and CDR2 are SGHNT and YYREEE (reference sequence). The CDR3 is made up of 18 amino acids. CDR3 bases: TGTGCCAGCAGCTTGGTGGCGACTAGCGGAAGCTCCTACAATGAGCAGTTCTTC. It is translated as CASSLVATSGSSYNEQFF.

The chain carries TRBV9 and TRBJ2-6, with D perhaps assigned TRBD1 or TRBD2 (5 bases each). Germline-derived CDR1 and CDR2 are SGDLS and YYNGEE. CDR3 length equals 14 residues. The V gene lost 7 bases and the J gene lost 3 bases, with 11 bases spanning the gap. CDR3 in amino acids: CASGGLDGANVLTF. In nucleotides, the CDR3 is TGTGCCAGCGGGGGTTTGGATGGGGCCAACGTCCTGACTTTC.

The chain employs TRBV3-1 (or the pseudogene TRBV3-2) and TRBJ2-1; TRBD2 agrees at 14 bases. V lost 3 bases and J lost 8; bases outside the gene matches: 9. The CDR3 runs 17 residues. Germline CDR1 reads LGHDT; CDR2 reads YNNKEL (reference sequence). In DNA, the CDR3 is TGTGCCAGCAGCCAGGCCGGGACTAGCGGGGGAGGTTATGAGCAGTTCTTC. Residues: CASSQAGTSGGGYEQFF.

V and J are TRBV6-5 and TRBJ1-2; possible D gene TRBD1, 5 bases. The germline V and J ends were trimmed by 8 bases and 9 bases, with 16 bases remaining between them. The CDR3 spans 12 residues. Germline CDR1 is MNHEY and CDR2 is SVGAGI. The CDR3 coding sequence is TGTGCCAGCGGGGGAGGGATCCATAGCTACACCTTC. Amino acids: CASGGGIHSYTF.

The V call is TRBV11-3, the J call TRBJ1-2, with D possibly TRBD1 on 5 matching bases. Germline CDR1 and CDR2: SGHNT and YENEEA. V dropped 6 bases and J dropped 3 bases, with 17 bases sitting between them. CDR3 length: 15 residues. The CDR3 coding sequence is TGTGCCAGCAGTCCGAATAGTGGGGGTGACTATGGCTACACCTTC. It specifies CASSPNSGGDYGYTF.